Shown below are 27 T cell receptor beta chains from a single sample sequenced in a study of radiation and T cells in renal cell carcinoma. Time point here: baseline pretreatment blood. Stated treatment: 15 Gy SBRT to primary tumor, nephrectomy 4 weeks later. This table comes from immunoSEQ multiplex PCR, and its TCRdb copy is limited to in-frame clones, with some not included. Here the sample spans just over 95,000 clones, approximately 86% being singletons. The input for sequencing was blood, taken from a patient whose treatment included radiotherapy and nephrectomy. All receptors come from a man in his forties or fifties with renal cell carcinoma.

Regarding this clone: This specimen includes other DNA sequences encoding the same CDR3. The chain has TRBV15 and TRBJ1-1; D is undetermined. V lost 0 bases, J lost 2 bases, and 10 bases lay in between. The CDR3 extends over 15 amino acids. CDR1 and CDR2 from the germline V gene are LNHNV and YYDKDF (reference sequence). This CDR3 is CATSRDKKQNTEAFF. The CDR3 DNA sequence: TGTGCCACCAGCAGAGATAAGAAACAAAACACTGAAGCTTTCTTT.

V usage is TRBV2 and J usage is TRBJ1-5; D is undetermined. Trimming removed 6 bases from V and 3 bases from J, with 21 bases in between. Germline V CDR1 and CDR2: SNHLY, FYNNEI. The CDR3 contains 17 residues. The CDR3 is CASRGWSEEVTNQPQHF. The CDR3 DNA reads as TGTGCCAGCAGGGGTTGGTCGGAAGAAGTAACCAATCAGCCCCAGCATTTT.

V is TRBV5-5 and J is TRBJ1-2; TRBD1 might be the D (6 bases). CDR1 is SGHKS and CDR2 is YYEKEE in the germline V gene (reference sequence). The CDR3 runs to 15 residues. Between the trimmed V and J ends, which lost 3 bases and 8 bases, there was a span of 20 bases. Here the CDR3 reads CASSSLKTGETGYTF. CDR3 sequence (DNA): TGTGCCAGCAGCTCACTAAAGACAGGAGAGACCGGCTACACCTTC.

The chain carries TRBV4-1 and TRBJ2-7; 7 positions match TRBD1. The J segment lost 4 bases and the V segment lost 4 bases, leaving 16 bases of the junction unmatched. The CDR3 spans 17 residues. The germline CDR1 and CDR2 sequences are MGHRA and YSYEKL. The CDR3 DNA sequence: TGCGCCAGCAGCCCCCCTCAATTGACAGGGTGGGGTTACGAGCAGTACTTC. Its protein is CASSPPQLTGWGYEQYF.

The CDR3 is CASSFRDWNEQFF. CDR3 DNA sequence: TGTGCCAGCAGTTTCAGGGATTGGAATGAGCAGTTCTTC. The rearrangement uses TRBV6-5 and TRBJ2-1; perhaps TRBD1 as D (5 bases). Trimming left V 4 bases short and J 7 bases short, with 11 bases between. The V gene's germline CDR1 is MNHEY and CDR2 SVGAGI. This CDR3 has 13 residues.

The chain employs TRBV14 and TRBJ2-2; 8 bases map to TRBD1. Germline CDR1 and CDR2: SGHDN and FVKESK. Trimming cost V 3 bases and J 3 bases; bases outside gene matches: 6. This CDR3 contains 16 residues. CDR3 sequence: CASSQIGTGDTGELFF. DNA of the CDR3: TGTGCCAGCAGCCAGATTGGGACAGGAGACACCGGGGAGCTGTTTTTT.

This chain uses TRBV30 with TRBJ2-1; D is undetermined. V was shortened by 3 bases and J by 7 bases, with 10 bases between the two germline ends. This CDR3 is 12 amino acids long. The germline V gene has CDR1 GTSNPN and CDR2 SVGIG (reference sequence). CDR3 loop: CAWSTGRNEQFF. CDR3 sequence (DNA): TGTGCCTGGAGCACGGGTAGGAATGAGCAGTTCTTC.

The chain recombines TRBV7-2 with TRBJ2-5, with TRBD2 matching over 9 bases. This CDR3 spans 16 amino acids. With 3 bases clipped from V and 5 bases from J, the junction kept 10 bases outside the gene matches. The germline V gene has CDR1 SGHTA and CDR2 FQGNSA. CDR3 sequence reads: CASSFLSGRPRETQYF. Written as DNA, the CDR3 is TGTGCCAGCAGCTTTCTGAGCGGGAGGCCTCGGGAGACCCAGTACTTC.

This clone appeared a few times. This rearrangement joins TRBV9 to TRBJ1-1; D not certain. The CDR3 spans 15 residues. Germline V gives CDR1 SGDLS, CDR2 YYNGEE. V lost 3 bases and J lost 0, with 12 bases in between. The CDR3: CASSDTGAMNTEAFF. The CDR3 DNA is TGTGCCAGCAGCGATACGGGAGCCATGAACACTGAAGCTTTCTTT.

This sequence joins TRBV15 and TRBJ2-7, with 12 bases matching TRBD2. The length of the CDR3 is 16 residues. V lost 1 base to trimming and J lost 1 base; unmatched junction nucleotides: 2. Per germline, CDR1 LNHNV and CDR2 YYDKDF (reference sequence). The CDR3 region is CATSRGGLAGSYEQYF. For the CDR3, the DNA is TGTGCCACCAGCAGAGGTGGACTAGCGGGGTCCTACGAGCAGTACTTC. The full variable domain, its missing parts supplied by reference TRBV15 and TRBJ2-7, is DAMVIQNPRYQVTQFGKPVTLSCSQTLNHNVMYWYQQKSSQAPKLLFHYYDKDFNNEADTPDNFQSRRPNTSFCFLDIRSPGLGDTAMYLCATSRGGLAGSYEQYFGPGTRLTVT.

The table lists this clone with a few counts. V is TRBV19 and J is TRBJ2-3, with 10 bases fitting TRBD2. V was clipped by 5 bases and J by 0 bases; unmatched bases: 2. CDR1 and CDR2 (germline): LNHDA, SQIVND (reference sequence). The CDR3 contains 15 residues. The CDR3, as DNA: TGTGCCAGTAGTCTGACTAGCGGGAGCACAGATACGCAGTATTTT. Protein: CASSLTSGSTDTQYF.

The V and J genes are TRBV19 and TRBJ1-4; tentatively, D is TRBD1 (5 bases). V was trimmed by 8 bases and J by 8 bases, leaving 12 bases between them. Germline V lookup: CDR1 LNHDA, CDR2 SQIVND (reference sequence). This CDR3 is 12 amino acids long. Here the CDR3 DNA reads TGTGCCAGTGGGGACCGGAGGGAAAAACTGTTTTTT. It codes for CASGDRREKLFF.

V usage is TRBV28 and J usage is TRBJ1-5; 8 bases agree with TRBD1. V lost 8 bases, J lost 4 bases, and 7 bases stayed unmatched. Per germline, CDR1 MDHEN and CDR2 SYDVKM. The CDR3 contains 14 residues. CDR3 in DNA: TGTGCCAGCGGTAGGACAGGGAGAAATCAGCCCCAGCATTTT. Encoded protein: CASGRTGRNQPQHF. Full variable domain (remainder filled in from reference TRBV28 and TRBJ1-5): DVKVTQSSRYLVKRTGEKVFLECVQDMDHENMFWYRQDPGLGLRLIYFSYDVKMKEKGDIPEGYSVSREKKERFSLILESASTNQTSMYLCASGRTGRNQPQHFGDGTRLSIL.

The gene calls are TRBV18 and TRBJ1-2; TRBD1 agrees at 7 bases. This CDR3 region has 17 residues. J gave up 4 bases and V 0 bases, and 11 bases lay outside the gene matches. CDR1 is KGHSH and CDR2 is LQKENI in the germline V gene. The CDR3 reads CASSPPATGWGIYGYTF. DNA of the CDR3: TGTGCCAGCTCACCACCTGCGACAGGGTGGGGAATCTATGGCTACACCTTC.

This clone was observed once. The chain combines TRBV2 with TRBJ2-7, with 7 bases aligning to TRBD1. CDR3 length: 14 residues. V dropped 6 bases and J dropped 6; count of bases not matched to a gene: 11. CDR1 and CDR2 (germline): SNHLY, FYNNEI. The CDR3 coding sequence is TGTGCCAGCAGCCCGGGACAGAGGGGATCCGAGCAGTACTTC. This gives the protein CASSPGQRGSEQYF.

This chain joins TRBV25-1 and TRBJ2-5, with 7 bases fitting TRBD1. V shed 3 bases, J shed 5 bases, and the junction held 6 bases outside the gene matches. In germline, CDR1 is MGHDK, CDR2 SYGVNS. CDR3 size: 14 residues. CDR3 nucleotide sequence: TGTGCCAGCAGTGATCAGGGGGAAGGGGAGACCCAGTACTTC. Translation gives CASSDQGEGETQYF. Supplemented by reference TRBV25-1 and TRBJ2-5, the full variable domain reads EADIYQTPRYLVIGTGKKITLECSQTMGHDKMYWYQQDPGMELHLIHYSYGVNSTEKGDLSSESTVSRIRTEHFPLTLESARPSHTSQYLCASSDQGEGETQYFGPGTRLLVL.

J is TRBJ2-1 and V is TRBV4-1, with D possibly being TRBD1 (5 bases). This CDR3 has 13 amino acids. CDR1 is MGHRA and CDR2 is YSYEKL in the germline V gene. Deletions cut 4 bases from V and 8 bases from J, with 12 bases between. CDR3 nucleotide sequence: TGCGCCAGCAGCCCCCCAGGGCGCGATGAGCAGTTCTTC. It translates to CASSPPGRDEQFF.

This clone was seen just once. This CDR3 is CATRGGSGGGGETQYF. The CDR3 region has the DNA TGTGCCACCAGGGGTGGGAGCGGAGGAGGTGGGGAGACCCAGTACTTC. The rearrangement links TRBV15 to TRBJ2-5; TRBD2 might be the D (5 bases). CDR3 length equals 16 residues. The germline CDR1 and CDR2 sequences are LNHNV and YYDKDF (reference sequence). V lost 6 bases and J lost 5, with 22 bases in between.

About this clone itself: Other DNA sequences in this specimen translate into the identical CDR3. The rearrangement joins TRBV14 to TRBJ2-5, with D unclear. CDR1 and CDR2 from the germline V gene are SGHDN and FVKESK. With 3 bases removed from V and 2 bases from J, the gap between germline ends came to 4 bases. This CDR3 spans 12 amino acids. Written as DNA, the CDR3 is TGTGCCAGCAGCCACTTACAAGAGACCCAGTACTTC. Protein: CASSHLQETQYF. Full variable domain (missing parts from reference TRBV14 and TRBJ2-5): EAGVTQFPSHSVIEKGQTVTLRCDPISGHDNLYWYRRVMGKEIKFLLHFVKESKQDESGMPNNRFLAERTGGTYSTLKVQPAELEDSGVYFCASSHLQETQYFGPGTRLLVL.

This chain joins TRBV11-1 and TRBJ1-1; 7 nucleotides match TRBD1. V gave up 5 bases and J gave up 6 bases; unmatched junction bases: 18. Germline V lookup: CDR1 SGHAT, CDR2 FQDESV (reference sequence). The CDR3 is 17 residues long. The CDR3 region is CASSPVFVRDRAAEAFF. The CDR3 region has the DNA TGTGCCAGCAGCCCCGTGTTTGTCCGGGACAGAGCAGCTGAAGCTTTCTTT. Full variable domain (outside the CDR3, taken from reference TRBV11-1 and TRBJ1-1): EAEVAQSPRYKITEKSQAVAFWCDPISGHATLYWYRQILGQGPELLVQFQDESVVDDSQLPKDRFSAERLKGVDSTLKIQPAELGDSAMYLCASSPVFVRDRAAEAFFGQGTRLTVV.

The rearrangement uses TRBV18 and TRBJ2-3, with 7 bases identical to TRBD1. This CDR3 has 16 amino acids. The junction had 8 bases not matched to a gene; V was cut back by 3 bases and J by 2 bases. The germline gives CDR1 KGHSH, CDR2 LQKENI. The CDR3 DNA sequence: TGTGCCAGCTCACCTCAGGAACAGGGGACCACAGATACGCAGTATTTT. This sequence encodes CASSPQEQGTTDTQYF.

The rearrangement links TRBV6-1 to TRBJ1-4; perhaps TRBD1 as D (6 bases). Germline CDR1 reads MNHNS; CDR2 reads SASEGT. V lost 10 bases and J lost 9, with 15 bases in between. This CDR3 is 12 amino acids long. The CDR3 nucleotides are TGTGCCACCACCGCGGACAGTCAAAAACTGTTTTTT. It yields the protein CATTADSQKLFF.

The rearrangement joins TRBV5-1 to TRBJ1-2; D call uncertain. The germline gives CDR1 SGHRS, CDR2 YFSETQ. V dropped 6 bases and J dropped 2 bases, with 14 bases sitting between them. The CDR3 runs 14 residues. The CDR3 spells CASNGGQFNYGYTF. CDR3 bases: TGCGCCAGCAATGGAGGTCAGTTCAACTATGGCTACACCTTC.

The CDR3 region has the DNA TGTGCCAGCAGCCCAACCGGGGCAGGGGGCGGCGAGCAGTACTTC. This gives the protein CASSPTGAGGGEQYF. The rearrangement joins TRBV9 to TRBJ2-7; 8 bases are a match to TRBD1. The germline gives CDR1 SGDLS, CDR2 YYNGEE. The trim removed 4 bases at V and 6 bases at J, leaving 12 bases unmatched. The CDR3 loop spans 15 amino acids.

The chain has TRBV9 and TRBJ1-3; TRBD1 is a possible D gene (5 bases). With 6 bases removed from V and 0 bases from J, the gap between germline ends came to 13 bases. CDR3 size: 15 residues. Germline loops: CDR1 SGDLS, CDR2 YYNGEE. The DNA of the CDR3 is TGTGCCAGCACCCGGGACCCGAACTCTGGAAACACCATATATTTT. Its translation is CASTRDPNSGNTIYF.

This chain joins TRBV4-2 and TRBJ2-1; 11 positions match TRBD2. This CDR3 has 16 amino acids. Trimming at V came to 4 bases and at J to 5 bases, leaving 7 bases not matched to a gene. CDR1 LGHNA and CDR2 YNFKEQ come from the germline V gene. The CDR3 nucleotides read TGTGCCAGCAGCCGAGTGGGACTAGCGGAGAACAATGAGCAGTTCTTC. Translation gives CASSRVGLAENNEQFF.

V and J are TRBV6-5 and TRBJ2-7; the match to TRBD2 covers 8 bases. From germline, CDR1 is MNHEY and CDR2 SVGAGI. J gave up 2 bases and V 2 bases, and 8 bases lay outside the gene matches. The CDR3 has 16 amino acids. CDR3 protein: CASSYASGQGTYEQYF. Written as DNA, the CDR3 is TGTGCCAGCAGTTACGCTAGCGGGCAGGGAACCTACGAGCAGTACTTC.